This paragraph covers one T cell receptor beta chain sequence. The method was immunoSEQ multiplex PCR; TCRdb's version includes in-frame clones alone and lacks a portion of them. The sample has a few hundred thousand clones, approximately 90% seen once; the top ten hold more than 0.8%. The CDR3 has 15 amino acids. From germline, CDR1 is SEHNR and CDR2 FQNEAQ (reference sequence). Trimming took 4 bases from V and 7 from J; bases not matched to a gene: 8. These data belong to a study of cytomegalovirus exposure and HLA in healthy donors. V usage is TRBV7-9 and J usage is TRBJ1-5; 9 bases are shared with TRBD1. The clonotype was recovered from a woman aged 18-30 years in good health and CMV-seronegative. The sequenced sample was PBMCs. The CDR3 region is CASSSPEDRGQPQHF. The CDR3 DNA follows: TGTGCCAGCAGCTCCCCCGAGGACAGGGGCCAGCCCCAGCATTTT.